The clone carrying this TCR beta chain has a handful of counts. The data were obtained in a study of T-cell reconstitution after alpha-beta-depleted transplantation in children. Trimming removed 4 bases from V and 6 bases from J, with 19 bases in between. The CDR3 totals 15 residues. The germline V gene has CDR1 MNHEY and CDR2 SMNVEV (reference sequence). Preparation of the TCRbeta library used unique molecular identifiers. MiXCR was run by TCRdb on the PCR reads, yielding one entry per CDR3 protein. This table holds 900,000 or so distinct CDR3 sequences, 16% found once. The chain recombines TRBV27 with TRBJ2-7; D is possibly TRBD1 or TRBD2 (5 bases each). The sequenced sample was PBMCs, mostly from graft donor cells, obtained 360 days after TCRalphabeta/CD19-depleted stem cell transplant. The sequence derives from a male patient younger than 18 who had a stem cell transplant for acute lymphoblastic leukemia, so the T cells may come from the graft donor. The CDR3 bases are TGTGCCAGCAGTTCTGGGGACCTAAGGGGACGCGAGCAGTACTTC. Its translation is CASSSGDLRGREQYF.